The present entry profiles one TCR beta chain with its context. This record comes from a study of blood T cell repertoires in COVID-19. Study at large: Specimens from acute and convalescent COVID-19 originated in the United States, Italy and Spain. From T cells, B-cell-depleted T cells, or PBMCs came the material, which was cDNA or gDNA.

As originally analysed: The assay estimated nucleated cells by amplifying reference gene primers. Some clones are missing from TCRdb's copy, which holds only in-frame ones; the method was immunoSEQ multiplex PCR. The DNA gave D and trimming, while V, J and clone size come from that table. The sample lists fewer than 350,000 clones; roughly 87% were seen once. Seattle patients were enrolled while actively infected and followed longitudinally. The sequence was obtained from a woman aged 55 to 70 with COVID-19, enrolled during active disease. The material sequenced was peripheral blood.

The CDR3 sequence is CASSRTGWREKLFF. Written as DNA, the CDR3 is TGTGCCAGCAGTAGGACAGGGTGGAGGGAAAAACTGTTTTTT. The V call is TRBV6-5, the J call TRBJ1-4, with 8 bases aligning to TRBD1. With V trimmed by 5 bases and J by 8 bases, 7 bases remained unmatched. This CDR3 has 14 amino acids. CDR1 MNHEY and CDR2 SVGAGI come from the germline V gene.